The entry below describes one T cell receptor (beta chain). Its antigen is not identified. This sample stems from a study of T cell repertoires in cytomegalovirus infection. Study information: Public signatures in TCR beta pointed to CMV infection and matching HLA type.

In TCRdb, the reads were re-called with MiXCR into one record per CDR3 protein. Among about 770,000 distinct CDR3 sequences listed, 25% to 35% were seen once. CDR1 and CDR2 (germline): SGHVS, FQNEAQ. Losses at the gene ends were 5 bases for V and 10 bases for J; bases not matched to a gene: 12. The CDR3 is made up of 15 amino acids. The source was cultured CD8+ T cells from PBMCs, collected from culture after CMV antigen stimulation. The chain couples TRBV7-8 to TRBJ2-1; 9 nucleotides agree with TRBD1. The TCR sequence derives from a human donor in good health (CMV status not recorded). Some clones in this sample may be carry-over from other donors' samples. The CDR3 DNA is TGTGCCAGCAGCACCTCCACAGGGGGCGAGCCGGAGCAGTTCTTC. Protein: CASSTSTGGEPEQFF.